The 17 T cell receptor beta chains in this list originate from one sample, sequenced in a study of human T cells and chemical hapten exposure. MiXCR, run by TCRdb on the RACE reads, gives a single entry per CDR3 protein. The table has a few hundred thousand distinct CDR3 sequences, more than 4.5% seen once. The time point was: patch test 1, 2 weeks after DPC sensitization. Treatment indicated: therapeutic diphenylcyclopropenone sensitization with weekly scalp DPC. The starting material was whole blood, obtained in connection with sensitization to the hapten diphenylcyclopropenone (DPC). The receptors come from a woman in her fifties or sixties with alopecia areata. Some clones in this sample may be carry-over from other donors' samples.

This clonotype was seen ten or more times. The chain uses TRBV11-2 and TRBJ1-1; D is uncertain. Germline loops: CDR1 SGHAT, CDR2 FQNNGV. The CDR3 totals 16 residues. Trimming took 0 bases from V and 6 from J, leaving 17 bases between them. CDR3 sequence reads: CASSLDRRREGAEAFF. For the CDR3, the DNA is TGTGCCAGCAGCTTAGATCGACGGAGGGAGGGAGCTGAAGCTTTCTTT.

This clonotype was counted many times. The gene calls are TRBV27 and TRBJ2-1, with 8 bases fitting TRBD2. Germline values: CDR1 MNHEY, CDR2 SMNVEV (reference sequence). With 7 bases clipped from V and 6 bases from J, the junction kept 5 bases outside the gene matches. The CDR3 is 13 residues long. DNA of the CDR3: TGTGCCAGCACCCTTAGCGGGGCCAATGAGCAGTTCTTC. Protein sequence: CASTLSGANEQFF.

This clonotype has only a few counts. The rearrangement uses TRBV28 and TRBJ1-4, with D possibly matching TRBD1 (5 bases). The CDR3 length is 14 residues. Germline lookup yields CDR1 MDHEN and CDR2 SYDVKM. The V gene lost 9 bases and the J gene lost 8 bases, with 19 bases spanning the gap. This chain's CDR3 is CASYLDGAREKLFF. CDR3 sequence (DNA): TGTGCCAGTTATCTCGACGGGGCAAGGGAAAAACTGTTTTTT.

This clonotype occurred a few times. The genes are TRBV28 and TRBJ2-1; D gene ambiguous. Deletions cut 2 bases from V and 6 bases from J, with 8 bases between. Germline CDR1 MDHEN, CDR2 SYDVKM. CDR3 length: 13 residues. The CDR3 nucleotides read TGTGCCAGCAGTTTAAATGTCCGCAATGAGCAGTTCTTC. This sequence encodes CASSLNVRNEQFF.

This clonotype was detected many times. The CDR3 DNA sequence: TGTGCCAGCAGCTTGGGACTCTCGGCCACTGAAGCTTTCTTT. This codes for CASSLGLSATEAFF. The chain couples TRBV7-2 to TRBJ1-1; TRBD1 is a possible D gene (5 bases). The germline V gene has CDR1 SGHTA and CDR2 FQGNSA. Trimming cost V 3 bases and J 4 bases, with 12 bases left between them. The CDR3 is 14 residues long.

This rearrangement joins TRBV7-2 to TRBJ1-2; D gene uncertain. The CDR3 sequence is 15 residues long. Germline values: CDR1 SGHTA, CDR2 FQGNSA. V was shortened by 6 bases and J by 2 bases, with 16 bases between the two germline ends. In DNA form, the CDR3 reads TGTGCCAGCAGAGTCCGGGCCCTCTCAAACTATGGCTACACCTTC. The encoded protein is CASRVRALSNYGYTF.

V and J are TRBV10-3 and TRBJ2-1; 11 bases map to TRBD2. Germline V CDR1 and CDR2: ENHRY, SYGVKD. The CDR3 has 15 amino acids. Trimming cost V 3 bases and J 5 bases; bases outside gene matches: 3. The CDR3 region is CAISELGLADNEQFF. DNA for the CDR3: TGTGCCATCAGTGAACTGGGACTAGCGGACAATGAGCAGTTCTTC.

The chain has TRBV12-3 or TRBV12-4 and TRBJ1-5, with D maybe TRBD1 (5 bases). The CDR3 consists of 14 residues. Trimming removed 5 bases at V and 3 bases at J, with 11 bases between. CDR3 in amino acids: CASSLGTHNQPQHF. CDR3 nucleotides: TGTGCCAGCAGTCTCGGGACCCACAATCAGCCCCAGCATTTT.

A note on this clonotype: A read error may produce the germline difference seen at one junction end. The chain joins TRBV18 to TRBJ2-3; D call uncertain. This CDR3 is built from 12 residues. Germline V gene lookup returns CDR1 KGHSH and CDR2 LQKENI. CDR3 DNA sequence: TGTGACAGCTCACCCAGCACAGATACGCAGTATTTT. Translation gives CDSSPSTDTQYF.

The chain couples TRBV28 to TRBJ2-7, with D tentatively TRBD2 (6 bases). V was clipped by 8 bases and J by 4 bases, with 15 bases between them. The CDR3 contains 13 residues. The germline CDR1 and CDR2 sequences are MDHEN and SYDVKM. The CDR3: CASRRALAYEQYF. CDR3 DNA sequence: TGTGCCAGCCGGAGGGCCCTTGCATACGAGCAGTACTTC.

This clonotype was found many times. The chain combines TRBV7-9 with TRBJ1-5; D is unclear. CDR1 and CDR2 (germline): SEHNR, FQNEAQ (reference sequence). There are 16 residues in the CDR3. The V gene lost 7 bases and the J gene lost 0 bases, with 16 bases spanning the gap. CDR3 nucleotides: TGTGCCAGCAATCCTCCCCGGACGGTTAGCAATCAGCCCCAGCATTTT. Translated: CASNPPRTVSNQPQHF.

The CDR3: CASSPEGGYGYTF. Here the CDR3 DNA reads TGTGCCAGCAGTCCAGAAGGAGGGTATGGCTACACCTTC. The V call is TRBV6-2 or TRBV6-3, the J call TRBJ1-2; D gene ambiguous. V was cut by 5 bases and J by 5 bases, with 12 bases left in between. Germline V gene lookup returns CDR1 MNHEY and CDR2 SVGEGT. The CDR3 has 13 amino acids.

In this sample, this clonotype turned up a few times. The V and J genes are TRBV5-4 and TRBJ2-1, with D possibly TRBD2 on 5 matching bases. V lost 3 bases to trimming and J lost 9 bases, with 25 bases between them. The CDR3 has 17 residues. Germline assignment: CDR1 SGHNT and CDR2 YYREEE (reference sequence). The CDR3 region is CASSSMGRGLNLGEQFF. CDR3 nucleotides: TGTGCCAGCAGCTCCATGGGTCGCGGGTTAAACCTAGGTGAGCAGTTCTTC. Variable domain in full (rest from reference TRBV5-4 and TRBJ2-1): ETGVTQSPTHLIKTRGQQVTLRCSSQSGHNTVSWYQQALGQGPQFIFQYYREEENGRGNFPPRFSGLQFPNYSSELNVNALELDDSALYLCASSSMGRGLNLGEQFFGPGTRLTVL.

The CDR3 coding sequence is TGTGCCAGCAGTGCGAACATGGGACAGTCGTACCAAGAGACCCAGTACTTC. Its translation: CASSANMGQSYQETQYF. The chain uses TRBV6-2 or TRBV6-3 and TRBJ2-5; 7 bases agree with TRBD1. The V segment lost 5 bases and the J segment 0 bases; nucleotides outside the gene matches: 12. Germline V gene data show CDR1 as MNHEY and CDR2 as SVGEGT. The CDR3 loop spans 17 amino acids.

The chain has TRBV12-3 or TRBV12-4 and TRBJ1-4; D gene ambiguous. V was clipped by 3 bases and J by 8 bases, with 16 bases between them. The CDR3 sequence is 15 residues long. CDR3 bases: TGTGCCAGCAGTTTCGTTACCGGCTGGGTCGAAAAACTGTTTTTT. Residues: CASSFVTGWVEKLFF.

This clonotype was detected only a few times. The chain uses TRBV10-3 and TRBJ2-2; TRBD1 is a possible D gene (6 bases). CDR1 ENHRY and CDR2 SYGVKD come from the germline V gene. V was trimmed by 4 bases and J by 3 bases, leaving 15 bases between them. This CDR3 has 16 residues. CDR3 loop: CAISVRDNWDTGELFF. CDR3 DNA: TGTGCCATCAGTGTAAGGGACAACTGGGACACCGGGGAGCTGTTTTTT.

This clonotype has at least ten counts. This chain uses TRBV12-5 with TRBJ1-6; D unresolved. This CDR3 region has 17 residues. The germline CDR1 and CDR2 sequences are LGHNT and FRNRAP. V was pared by 2 bases and J by 0 bases, with 11 bases between. The CDR3 loop reads CASGLRFRSSYNSPLHF. The CDR3 bases are TGTGCTAGTGGTTTGAGGTTCCGGAGCTCCTATAATTCACCCCTCCACTTT.